Given below is one TCR beta chain in context. Its cognate antigen is unknown. With a much larger clone just one base away, this may be a read error. Patients having uncontrolled infection, another autoimmune disease, pregnancy or lactation were not included. Using 9.5 to 10 ml of fresh peripheral blood, PBMCs were prepared. This sample is part of a study of T cells in Graves' hyperthyroidism and ophthalmopathy. Study in general: Initial diagnosis, before any treatment, was when peripheral blood was collected. Overall study results and limits: Median prediction lead before ophthalmopathy onset was about 6.7 months with the model.

Amplified TCR beta CDR3 regions came from RNA transcripts. Primed by the HTBI set, a first-round RT-PCR was run on the TCR CDR3. Via MiXCR, TCRdb re-called the multiplex PCR reads, giving one row per CDR3 protein. The sample has around 300,000 distinct CDR3 sequences, less than 15% seen once. Germline V CDR1 and CDR2: MDHEN, SYDVKM. The CDR3 length is 18 residues. This TCR derives from a woman in her thirties with Graves' hyperthyroidism that later progressed to Graves' ophthalmopathy. The sample was blood. The V and J genes are TRBV28 and TRBJ2-3; 8 bases are a match to TRBD2. The CDR3 sequence is CASSFPRLAPREADTRYF. CDR3 DNA sequence: TGTGCCAGCAGTTTTCCCAGACTAGCGCCACGAGAGGCAGATACGCGGTATTTT.